This TCR beta chain was recorded in a study of naive and memory T cell subsets. CDR1 and CDR2 (germline): SGHDN, FVKESK. Trimming removed 1 base at V and 0 bases at J, with 14 bases between. This CDR3 is 17 amino acids long. Separate alpha and beta amplification began at the second PCR step. Concerning this clonotype itself: What it binds is not known.

Study-level results: Clonotypes here are unpaired alpha or beta chain sequences.

The beta constant-region primer was an equimolar mix of two oligonucleotides covering TRBC1 and TRBC2. An oligonucleotide with the SP2 primer and a 12-nucleotide UMI was ligated to the cDNA 3' end. TCRdb re-called the UMI-ligation and nested PCR reads through MiXCR, storing one row per CDR3 protein. The top ten hold about 0.14% of the sample, which has some 150,000 distinct CDR3 sequences, about 17% seen once. The sample consisted of naive CD4+ T cells from blood. This rearrangement joins TRBV14 to TRBJ2-3; unclear D gene. The receptor's source is a human donor in good health. The CDR3 DNA is TGTGCCAGCAGCCAAGTTTTCGGAGCGACTAGCACAGATACGCAGTATTTT. Its protein is CASSQVFGATSTDTQYF.